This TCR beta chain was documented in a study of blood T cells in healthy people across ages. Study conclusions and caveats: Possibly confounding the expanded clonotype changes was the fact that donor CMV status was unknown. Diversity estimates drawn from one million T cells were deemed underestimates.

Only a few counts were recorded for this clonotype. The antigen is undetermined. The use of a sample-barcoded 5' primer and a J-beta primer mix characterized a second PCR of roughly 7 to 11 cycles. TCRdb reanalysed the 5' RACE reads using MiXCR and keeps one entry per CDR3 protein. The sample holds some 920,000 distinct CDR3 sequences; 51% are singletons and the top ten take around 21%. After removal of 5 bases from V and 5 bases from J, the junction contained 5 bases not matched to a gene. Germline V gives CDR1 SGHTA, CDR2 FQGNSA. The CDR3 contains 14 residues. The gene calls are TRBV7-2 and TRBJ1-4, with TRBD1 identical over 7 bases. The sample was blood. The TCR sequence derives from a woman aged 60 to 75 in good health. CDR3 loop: CASSLDRANEKLFF. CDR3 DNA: TGTGCCAGCAGCCTAGACAGGGCAAATGAAAAACTGTTTTTT.